Each of the 28 T cell receptor beta chains below was sequenced from the same sample in a study of prognosis after radiotherapy for stage I lung cancer (TCRdb year 2021). The sequencer was an Illumina HiSeq 3000. Two rounds of multiplex PCR were performed to amplify the TCR beta CDR3 region from genomic DNA. In the first PCR round, primers specific to each TRBV and TRBJ gene were used, and the primer sequences were filed in Chinese patent CN105087789A. Clones were called with MiXCR by TCRdb after fastp trimmed the public reads at Q25, and only in-frame beta chains were retained. Every CDR3 protein is listed once, alongside the most common genes and DNA of its rows. This sample holds 11,000 to 15,000 distinct CDR3 sequences; 35% to 40% were observed only once. Roughly 40% of the sample belongs to the ten largest clones. Source: PBMCs, taken before or after stereotactic body radiation therapy (not recorded which). These receptors were collected from a donor aged 50 or older with non-small cell lung cancer.

This clonotype was picked up many times. The gene calls are TRBV5-1 and TRBJ2-3; D may be TRBD2 (5 bases). CDR1 is SGHRS, CDR2 YFSETQ, per germline. The CDR3 has 15 residues. The V and J ends lost 0 bases and 5 bases respectively, with 13 bases between them. CDR3 amino acids: CASSLAASGGDTQYF. The CDR3 region has the DNA TGCGCCAGCAGCTTGGCAGCCAGCGGCGGAGATACGCAGTATTTT.

V and J are TRBV14 and TRBJ1-6; 7 nucleotides match TRBD1. The CDR3 loop spans 16 amino acids. J was trimmed by 16 bases and V by 3 bases; bases with no gene match: 18. The germline V gene has CDR1 SGHDN and CDR2 FVKESK. The CDR3 reads CASSHSGTESVFTLHF. The CDR3 DNA sequence: TGTGCCAGCAGCCACTCCGGGACAGAGTCTGTATTCACACTCCACTTT.

Many counts were recorded for this clonotype. The genes are TRBV24-1 and TRBJ2-3, with TRBD2 as a possible D gene (7 bases). Trimming pared 3 bases from V and 2 bases from J, leaving 17 bases between. This CDR3 region has 17 residues. Per the germline V gene, CDR1 is KGHDR and CDR2 is SFDVKD. CDR3 region: CATSDHQGTIDTDTQYF. For the CDR3, the DNA is TGTGCCACCAGTGATCATCAGGGGACTATCGACACAGATACGCAGTATTTT.

In the case of this clonotype: One junction end disagrees with the germline gene, perhaps due to a read error. This chain joins TRBV28 and TRBJ1-2, with 9 nucleotides matching TRBD1. The CDR3 has 17 residues. Germline assignment: CDR1 MDHEN and CDR2 SYDVKM. CDR3 loop: CAGSSRGRGQGAWGYTF. The CDR3 DNA reads as TGTGCCGGCAGCTCACGCGGCCGGGGACAGGGAGCTTGGGGCTACACCTTC.

The gene calls are TRBV27 and TRBJ1-1; D not certain. The V end was cut by 10 bases, the J end by 1 base, with 13 bases between. This CDR3 has 13 amino acids. Germline assignment: CDR1 MNHEY and CDR2 SMNVEV (reference sequence). The CDR3, as DNA: TGTGCCATCAACCTCAGCGGGAACACTGAAGCTTTCTTT. This translates into CAINLSGNTEAFF.

In regard to this clonotype: A junction boundary mismatches the germline segment, possibly from a read error. The genes are TRBV20-1 and TRBJ1-2; D gene unclear. CDR3 length: 11 residues. CDR1 DFQATT and CDR2 SNEGSKA come from the germline V gene (reference sequence). CDR3 sequence (DNA): TGCGGTGCTAGGACCCTCAGGGGCTACACCTTC. This codes for CGARTLRGYTF.

Ten or more counts support this clonotype. The rearrangement uses TRBV13 and TRBJ2-1, with D possibly TRBD2 on 7 matching bases. CDR3 length equals 13 residues. CDR1 and CDR2 (germline): PRHDT, FYEKMQ (reference sequence). Trimming took off 5 bases at V and 8 bases at J, with 13 bases between the two ends. The CDR3 DNA reads as TGTGCCAGCAGCCGGCGCGGGGGCGATGAGCAGTTCTTC. Protein sequence: CASSRRGGDEQFF.

This clonotype appeared many times. This CDR3 reads CASSSSTRGIQGKLFF. The CDR3 DNA sequence: TGTGCCAGTTCTTCTTCCACCCGGGGCATTCAAGGAAAACTGTTTTTT. This rearrangement joins TRBV7-9 to TRBJ1-4; perhaps TRBD1 as D (5 bases). V was trimmed by 9 bases and J by 10 bases, leaving 27 bases between them. Germline V lookup: CDR1 SEHNR, CDR2 FQNEAQ (reference sequence). The CDR3 spans 16 residues.

The sample holds many counts of this clonotype. The chain recombines TRBV2 with TRBJ2-2; possibly TRBD1 for D (6 bases). The CDR3 sequence is 15 residues long. The germline CDR1 and CDR2 sequences are SNHLY and FYNNEI. V was shortened by 5 bases and J by 7 bases, with 17 bases between the two germline ends. CDR3 DNA sequence: TGTGCCAGCAGTAGAACCCAGGGGACCATCGGGGAGCTGTTTTTT. It codes for CASSRTQGTIGELFF.

This clonotype has a count of ten or more. This chain uses TRBV10-3 with TRBJ1-1; D is unresolved. Germline CDR1 and CDR2: ENHRY and SYGVKD. V lost 4 bases to trimming and J lost 4 bases, with 19 bases between them. The CDR3 totals 16 residues. The CDR3 loop is CAISALPRQDFTEAFF. The CDR3, as DNA: TGTGCCATCAGTGCCCTTCCTAGACAAGACTTCACTGAAGCTTTCTTT.

The chain is built from TRBV6-1 and TRBJ2-7, with D perhaps matching TRBD2 (5 bases). Germline V CDR1 and CDR2: MNHNS, SASEGT. V was pared by 6 bases and J by 6 bases, with 12 bases between. This CDR3 region has 12 residues. The CDR3 DNA reads TGTGCCAGCAGGTGGAGGCTCTGCGAGCAGTACTTC. Its translation is CASRWRLCEQYF.

The table lists this clonotype with many counts. The CDR3 loop reads CASSPPSFGGSTREQYF. In DNA, the CDR3 is TGTGCCAGCTCACCCCCGAGTTTCGGGGGCTCTACGAGGGAGCAGTACTTC. The rearrangement links TRBV18 to TRBJ2-7; the D gene could be TRBD1 or TRBD2 (6 bases each). V was shortened by 3 bases and J by 7 bases, with 25 bases between the two germline ends. The V gene's germline CDR1 is KGHSH and CDR2 LQKENI. The CDR3 length is 17 residues.

This clonotype was seen ten or more times. This sequence joins TRBV2 and TRBJ2-1; D call uncertain. CDR3 length equals 14 residues. Per the germline V gene, CDR1 is SNHLY and CDR2 is FYNNEI. Trimming removed 6 bases at V and 8 bases at J, with 17 bases between. CDR3 in DNA: TGTGCCAGCAGAAGCTCGAGAGCAGAGGATGAGCAGTTCTTC. Translating gives CASRSSRAEDEQFF. The entire variable domain, with the rest obtained from reference TRBV2 and TRBJ2-1, is as follows: EPEVTQTPSHQVTQMGQEVILRCVPISNHLYFYWYRQILGQKVEFLVSFYNNEISEKSEIFDDQFSVERPDGSNFTLKIRSTKLEDSAMYFCASRSSRAEDEQFFGPGTRLTVL.

This clonotype has ten or more counts. The CDR3 loop is CSTGVSLSTDTQYF. CDR3 nucleotides: TGCAGTACGGGGGTTAGCCTTAGCACAGATACGCAGTATTTT. The chain has TRBV20-1 and TRBJ2-3; a weak D match, TRBD2 (6 bases). Trimming took 8 bases from V and 0 from J, leaving 15 bases between them. Germline V lookup: CDR1 DFQATT, CDR2 SNEGSKA (reference sequence). The CDR3 is 14 amino acids.

A note on this clonotype: A read error is likely here: a far larger clone is one base away. This rearrangement joins TRBV6-8 to TRBJ1-1, with 8 nucleotides matching TRBD1. Germline loops: CDR1 MNHGY, CDR2 SAAAGT. The V segment lost 10 bases and the J segment 8 bases; nucleotides outside the gene matches: 9. The CDR3 covers 12 residues. CDR3 in amino acids: CAIRRRQGEAFF. CDR3 nucleotide sequence: TGTGCCATCAGGCGAAGACAGGGGGAAGCTTTCTTT.

A word on this clonotype: One junction end disagrees with the germline gene, perhaps due to a read error. The chain couples TRBV28 to TRBJ1-2, with 7 bases that match TRBD1. The CDR3 length is 12 residues. Germline CDR1 and CDR2: MDHEN and SYDVKM. DNA for the CDR3: TGTGCCAGCAGTCTTGACAGGGTTGGCCACACCTTC. Encoded protein: CASSLDRVGHTF.

With regard to this clonotype: This sequence is one base from a far larger clone and is likely a read error. This sequence joins TRBV6-9 and TRBJ2-3, with D uncertain. Germline loops: CDR1 MNHGY, CDR2 SVAAGI. V was trimmed by 5 bases and J by 9 bases, leaving 24 bases between them. The CDR3 length is 16 residues. CDR3 sequence (DNA): TGTGCCAGCAGTAACAACCCTAGGGTCCCCCCAAAGACGCAGTATTTT. Its translation: CASSNNPRVPPKTQYF.

By share, this clonotype ranks as medium-sized. V and J are TRBV27 and TRBJ2-1; 8 bases agree with TRBD1. V was pared by 6 bases and J by 3 bases, with 4 bases of the junction left unmatched. From germline, CDR1 is MNHEY and CDR2 SMNVEV (reference sequence). CDR3 length: 14 amino acids. The CDR3 coding sequence is TGTGCCAGCAGCCCAGGGGGCGACTACAATGAGCAGTTCTTC. It is translated as CASSPGGDYNEQFF.

This clonotype occurred many times. This may come from a read error, since a much larger clone is one base off. The rearrangement links TRBV7-9 to TRBJ2-1; D may match TRBD1 or TRBD2 (5 bases each). Germline-derived CDR1 and CDR2 are SEHNR and FQNEAQ (reference sequence). The length of the CDR3 is 14 residues. The CDR3 sequence: CASSFSGTDNEQLF. The CDR3 nucleotides read TGTGCCAGCAGCTTTTCCGGGACCGACAATGAGCAGCTCTTC. Looking up the rest from reference TRBV7-9 and TRBJ2-1 gives the full variable domain: DTGVSQNPRHKITKRGQNVTFRCDPISEHNRLYWYRQTLGQGPEFLTYFQNEAQLEKSRLLSDRFSAERPKGSFSTLEIQRTEQGDSAMYLCASSFSGTDNEQLFGPGTRLTVL.

This clonotype occurred many times. This chain links TRBV2 with TRBJ2-1; 9 bases are shared with TRBD1. Germline V gene data show CDR1 as SNHLY and CDR2 as FYNNEI. This CDR3 has 16 residues. The V gene end was trimmed by 6 bases and the J gene end by 6 bases; junction bases not matched to a gene: 12. CDR3 sequence reads: CASSGSGTGLSNEQFF. CDR3 DNA sequence: TGTGCCAGCAGCGGGTCCGGGACAGGGTTATCCAATGAGCAGTTCTTC.

Many counts were recorded for this clonotype. The rearrangement uses TRBV18 and TRBJ1-3; D possibly corresponds to TRBD1 (5 bases). Trimming left V 2 bases short and J 0 bases short, with 5 bases between. Germline V gives CDR1 KGHSH, CDR2 LQKENI. This CDR3 region has 14 residues. This chain's CDR3 is CASSPDSSGNTIYF. The DNA for the CDR3 is TGTGCCAGCTCACCAGACAGCTCTGGAAACACCATATATTTT.

By share of the sample, this clonotype is medium-sized (0.01 to 0.1%). This chain connects TRBV6-1 to TRBJ2-1; 9 bases are shared with TRBD2. CDR1 MNHNS and CDR2 SASEGT come from the germline V gene. The CDR3 is 15 residues long. Trimming took 7 bases from V and 4 from J; bases not matched to a gene: 8. CDR3 coding DNA: TGTGCCAGCAACGCGGGACTAGCAGGGTACAATGAGCAGTTCTTC. Its translation: CASNAGLAGYNEQFF.

This clonotype was detected many times. The rearrangement links TRBV7-9 to TRBJ2-2, with no clear D. The germline V and J ends were trimmed by 7 bases and 7 bases, with 13 bases remaining between them. The CDR3 is 13 residues long. Germline CDR1 is SEHNR and CDR2 is FQNEAQ (reference sequence). Here the CDR3 DNA reads TGTGCCAGCATCGGGTGGGGTGACGGGGAGCTGTTTTTT. Translating it yields CASIGWGDGELFF. Together with reference TRBV7-9 and TRBJ2-2, the CDR3 gives the full variable domain: DTGVSQNPRHKITKRGQNVTFRCDPISEHNRLYWYRQTLGQGPEFLTYFQNEAQLEKSRLLSDRFSAERPKGSFSTLEIQRTEQGDSAMYLCASIGWGDGELFFGEGSRLTVL.

This clonotype is medium-sized (0.01 to 0.1%). V gene TRBV20-1 combines with J gene TRBJ1-2, with D tentatively TRBD1 (6 bases). CDR3 length: 12 amino acids. V lost 5 bases to trimming and J lost 4 bases, with 11 bases between them. Germline values: CDR1 DFQATT, CDR2 SNEGSKA (reference sequence). For the CDR3, the DNA is TGCAGTGCTGACACAGGGTCCTATGGCTACACCTTC. As protein: CSADTGSYGYTF.

This clonotype was observed at least ten times. For the CDR3, the DNA is TGTGCCAGCAGCTTATTATTATTTCTGTGGGGCCAAGAGACCCAGTACTTC. It codes for CASSLLLFLWGQETQYF. The gene calls are TRBV7-2 and TRBJ2-5, with D hard to call. Deletions cut 2 bases from V and 1 base from J, with 17 bases between. The CDR3 totals 17 residues. Germline V lookup: CDR1 SGHTA, CDR2 FQGNSA.

This clonotype is termed medium-sized. The genes are TRBV11-2 and TRBJ1-3; D is perhaps TRBD1 (5 bases). Germline CDR1 is SGHAT and CDR2 is FQNNGV. The CDR3 contains 14 residues. Deletions cut 5 bases from V and 1 base from J, with 9 bases between. The CDR3 region is CASSQGLSGNTIYF. The DNA for the CDR3 is TGTGCCAGCAGCCAGGGACTATCTGGAAACACCATATATTTT.

This clonotype qualifies as medium-sized. CDR3 DNA sequence: TGCGCCAGCAGCGCGGGTGTCCTCGACAATGAGCAGTTCTTC. Its protein is CASSAGVLDNEQFF. The chain joins TRBV5-1 to TRBJ2-1; tentatively, D is TRBD2 (5 bases). Trimming left V 4 bases short and J 5 bases short, with 13 bases between. Germline loops: CDR1 SGHRS, CDR2 YFSETQ. CDR3 length: 14 amino acids.

This clonotype has only a few counts. V gene TRBV5-4 combines with J gene TRBJ1-1; D might be TRBD1 (6 bases). V lost 4 bases, J lost 1 base, and 17 bases lay in between. Per the germline V gene, CDR1 is SGHNT and CDR2 is YYREEE (reference sequence). The CDR3 totals 16 residues. The CDR3 bases are TGTGCCAGCAGCACGGACGGGAGGGGGTCGAACACTGAAGCTTTCTTT. Its translation: CASSTDGRGSNTEAFF.